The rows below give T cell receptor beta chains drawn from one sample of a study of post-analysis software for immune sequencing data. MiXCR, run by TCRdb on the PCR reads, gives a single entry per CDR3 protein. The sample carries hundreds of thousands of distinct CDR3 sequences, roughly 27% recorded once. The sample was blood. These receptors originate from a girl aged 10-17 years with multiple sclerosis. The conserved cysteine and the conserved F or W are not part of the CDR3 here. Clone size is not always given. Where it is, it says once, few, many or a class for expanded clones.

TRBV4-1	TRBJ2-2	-	ASGRQGRGTGELF
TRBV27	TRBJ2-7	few	ASSSRTDSYEQY
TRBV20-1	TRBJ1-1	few	SSLGLGMSKNTEAF
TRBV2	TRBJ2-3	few	ASGTSGAGALTDTQY
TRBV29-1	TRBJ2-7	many	SVWTSGSHEQY
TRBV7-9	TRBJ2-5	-	ASSIPGPQETQY
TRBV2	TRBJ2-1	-	ASSEAVRKNEQF
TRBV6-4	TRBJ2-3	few	ASSDSGLAGGPRDTQY
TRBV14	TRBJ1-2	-	ASSQVVASSNYGYT
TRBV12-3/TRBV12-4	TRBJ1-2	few	ASSRDPAYGYT
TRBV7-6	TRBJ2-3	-	ASSLVRADTQY
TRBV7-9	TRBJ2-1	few	ASSSGLSYSYNEQF
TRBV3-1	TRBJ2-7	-	ASSQDGPAGVFYEQY
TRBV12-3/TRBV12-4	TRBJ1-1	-	ASSFRQVDMNTEAF
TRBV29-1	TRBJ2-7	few	SGTDRESYEQY
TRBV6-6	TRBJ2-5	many	ASSYWAQGDQETQY
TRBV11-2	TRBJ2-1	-	ASSLEAGYNEQF
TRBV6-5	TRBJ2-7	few	ASYRGPDYEQY
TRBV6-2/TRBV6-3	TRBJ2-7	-	ASSYSIQTSYEQY
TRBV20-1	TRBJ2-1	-	SAPGTTYNEQF
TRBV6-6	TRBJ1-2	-	ASSYEGYT
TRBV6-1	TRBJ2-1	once	ASKTSGRPF
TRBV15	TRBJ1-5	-	ATSILPWNNQPQH
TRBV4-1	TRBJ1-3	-	ASSHLGQGDSGNTIY
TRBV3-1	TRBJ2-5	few	ASSQDLGTAEQY
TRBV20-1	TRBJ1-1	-	SASPGTGLNTEAF
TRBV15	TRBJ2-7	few	ATSRGSTGYEQY